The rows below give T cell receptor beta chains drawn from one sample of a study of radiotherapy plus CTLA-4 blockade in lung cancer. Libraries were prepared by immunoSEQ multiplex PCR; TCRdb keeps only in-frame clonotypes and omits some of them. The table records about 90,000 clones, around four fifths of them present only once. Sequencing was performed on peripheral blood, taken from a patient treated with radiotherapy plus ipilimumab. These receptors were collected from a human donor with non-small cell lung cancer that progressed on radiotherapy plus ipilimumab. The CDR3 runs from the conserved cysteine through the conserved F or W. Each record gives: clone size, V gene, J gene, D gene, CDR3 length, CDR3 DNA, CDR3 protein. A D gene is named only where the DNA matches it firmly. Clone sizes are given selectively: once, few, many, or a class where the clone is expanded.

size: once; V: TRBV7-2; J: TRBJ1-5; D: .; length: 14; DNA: TGTGCCAGCAGCTTATACGGGCTCAATCAGCCCCAGCATTTT; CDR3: CASSLYGLNQPQHF
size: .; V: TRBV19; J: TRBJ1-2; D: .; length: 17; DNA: TGTGCCAGTAGTATAGATCGGGAGAATTCCATTAACTATGGCTACACCTTC; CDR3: CASSIDRENSINYGYTF
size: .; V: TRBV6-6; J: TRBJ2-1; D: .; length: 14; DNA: TGTGCCAGCAGCAGACAGAGCTCCTACAATGAGCAGTTCTTC; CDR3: CASSRQSSYNEQFF
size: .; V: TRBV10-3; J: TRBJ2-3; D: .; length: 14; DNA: TGTGCCATTACCCCAGCGGAAAGCACAGATACGCAGTATTTT; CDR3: CAITPAESTDTQYF
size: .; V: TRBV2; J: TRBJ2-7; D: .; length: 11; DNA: TGTGCCAGCAGCCTGCGGAGCGAGCAGTACTTC; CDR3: CASSLRSEQYF
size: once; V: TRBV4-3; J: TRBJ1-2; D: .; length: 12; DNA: TGCGCCAGCAGCCAAGGTACTTATGGCTACACCTTC; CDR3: CASSQGTYGYTF
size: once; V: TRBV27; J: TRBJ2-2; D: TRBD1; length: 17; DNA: TGTGCCAGCAGTATACTCGCGAGGGGGCGAAACACCGGGGAGCTGTTTTTT; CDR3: CASSILARGRNTGELFF
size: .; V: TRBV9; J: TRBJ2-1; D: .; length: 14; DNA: TGTGCCAGCAGCGCAACGGGCCTCCAGTCCGAGCAGTTCTTC; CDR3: CASSATGLQSEQFF
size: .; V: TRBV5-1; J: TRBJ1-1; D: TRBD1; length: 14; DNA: TGCGCCAGCAGCCCGGACAGGGAAGGCACTGAAGCTTTCTTT; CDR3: CASSPDREGTEAFF
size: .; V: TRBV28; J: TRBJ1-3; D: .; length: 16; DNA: TGTGCCAGCACCACCGGGACGGCCTTGAATGGAAACACCATATATTTT; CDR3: CASTTGTALNGNTIYF
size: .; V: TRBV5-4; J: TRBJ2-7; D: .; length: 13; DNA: TGTGCCAGCAGCGAGGGGTCAAACTACGAGCAGTACTTC; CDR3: CASSEGSNYEQYF